A single sample is the source of the 12 T cell receptor beta chains below, sequenced in a study of long-term antiretroviral therapy in people with HIV. The run of the v3.0 immunoSEQ assay was at survey level. Clones were read by immunoSEQ multiplex PCR, and TCRdb kept only the in-frame ones, dropping some. The sample shows tens of thousands of clones, more than 80% of them seen only once. This specimen consisted of unsorted PBMCs, obtained 7.6 years after starting antiretroviral therapy. Every receptor here comes from a woman between 40 and 55 years old with HIV.

This chain uses TRBV4-1 with TRBJ1-5; D call uncertain. In germline, CDR1 is MGHRA, CDR2 YSYEKL. The CDR3 runs 15 residues. The germline V and J ends were trimmed by 1 base and 3 bases, with 10 bases remaining between them. As DNA, the CDR3 is TGCGCCAGCAGCCAAGTTTTTACAGCCAATCAGCCCCAGCATTTT. Its translation is CASSQVFTANQPQHF.

This sequence joins TRBV6-6 and TRBJ1-5; 11 bases fit TRBD1. This CDR3 has 16 amino acids. Per the germline V gene, CDR1 is MNHNY and CDR2 is SVGAGI (reference sequence). V lost 5 bases and J lost 4; bases outside the gene matches: 7. In nucleotides, the CDR3 is TGTGCCAGCAGTCCCGGACAGGGGGCGTCGAATCAGCCCCAGCATTTT. This codes for CASSPGQGASNQPQHF.

V usage is TRBV4-3 and J usage is TRBJ2-4; no clear D gene. The CDR3 length is 14 residues. CDR1 is LGHNA and CDR2 is YSLEER in the germline V gene. Trimming took off 4 bases at V and 2 bases at J, with 9 bases between the two ends. The CDR3 sequence: CASSLRASKNIQYF. The CDR3 DNA sequence: TGCGCCAGCAGCCTCCGGGCCTCCAAAAACATTCAGTACTTC.

The V gene is TRBV6-1, the J gene TRBJ2-1; 10 bases match TRBD2. V shed 7 bases, J shed 7 bases, and the junction held 7 bases outside the gene matches. The CDR3 covers 14 residues. Germline CDR1 reads MNHNS; CDR2 reads SASEGT. The CDR3 loop reads CASNQRGGRNEQFF. The CDR3, as DNA: TGTGCCAGCAACCAGCGGGGGGGCCGGAATGAGCAGTTCTTC.

J is TRBJ2-1 and V is TRBV19; 9 bases match TRBD2. CDR1 and CDR2 (germline): LNHDA, SQIVND (reference sequence). The CDR3 totals 13 residues. In nucleotides, the CDR3 is TGTGCGAAGCGGGGGGCCAAGTACAATGAGCAGTTCTTC. It codes for CAKRGAKYNEQFF.

This clone was counted once. V and J are TRBV7-2 and TRBJ2-5; 10 nucleotides agree with TRBD2. Looked up from germline, CDR1 is SGHTA and CDR2 is FQGNSA. The V segment lost 5 bases and the J segment 4 bases; nucleotides outside the gene matches: 10. This CDR3 region has 16 residues. The CDR3: CASSLGKRGGLETQYF. The CDR3 nucleotides are TGTGCCAGCAGCCTCGGGAAGCGGGGGGGCCTAGAGACCCAGTACTTC.

The rearrangement uses TRBV5-1 and TRBJ1-1; TRBD1 agrees at 8 bases. The J segment lost 2 bases and the V segment lost 5 bases, leaving 8 bases of the junction unmatched. From germline, CDR1 is SGHRS and CDR2 YFSETQ. The CDR3 totals 15 residues. The CDR3 sequence is CASRLPDRANTEAFF. CDR3 DNA sequence: TGCGCCAGCAGGCTTCCGGACAGGGCCAACACTGAAGCTTTCTTT.

The chain employs TRBV4-3 and TRBJ2-5, with TRBD2 matching over 8 bases. Trimming cost V 0 bases and J 4 bases; bases outside gene matches: 10. Germline CDR1 is LGHNA and CDR2 is YSLEER. This CDR3 comprises 17 residues. This chain's CDR3 is CASSQDWAGGNGETQYF. The CDR3 DNA follows: TGCGCCAGCAGCCAAGATTGGGCGGGGGGTAACGGAGAGACCCAGTACTTC.

The CDR3 spells CATSRGRSNQPQHF. The CDR3 coding sequence is TGTGCCACCAGCAGAGGTAGAAGCAATCAGCCCCAGCATTTT. The chain recombines TRBV15 with TRBJ1-5, with D unresolved. The V end lost 1 base, the J end lost 1 base, and 5 bases lay between the germline ends. CDR1 is LNHNV and CDR2 is YYDKDF in the germline V gene (reference sequence). The CDR3 covers 14 residues.

The chain is built from TRBV19 and TRBJ1-2, with 7 bases that match TRBD1. Germline V gene data show CDR1 as LNHDA and CDR2 as SQIVND (reference sequence). The CDR3 extends over 13 amino acids. J lost 2 bases, V lost 7 bases, and 4 bases had no gene match. The CDR3 region is CASKRGLNYGYTF. The CDR3 coding sequence is TGTGCCAGTAAGAGGGGGCTAAACTATGGCTACACCTTC.

The gene calls are TRBV7-2 and TRBJ1-1, with D perhaps TRBD1 (6 bases). Between the trimmed V and J ends, which lost 2 bases and 10 bases, there was a span of 14 bases. Germline V gene data show CDR1 as SGHTA and CDR2 as FQGNSA. The CDR3 is made up of 13 amino acids. The CDR3 DNA sequence: TGTGCCAGCAGCTTATTAGGGACACCAGGAGCTTTCTTT. Amino acids: CASSLLGTPGAFF.

In its sample, this clone was seen once. The chain carries TRBV5-4 and TRBJ1-4; D is perhaps TRBD1 (5 bases). Germline V gives CDR1 SGHNT, CDR2 YYREEE (reference sequence). The CDR3 covers 14 residues. V was cut by 1 base and J by 5 bases, with 9 bases left in between. The CDR3 loop reads CASSLWDGNEKLFF. The DNA for the CDR3 is TGTGCCAGCAGCTTGTGGGACGGCAATGAAAAACTGTTTTTT.